This TCR beta chain was identified during a study of cytomegalovirus exposure and HLA in healthy donors. The PCR contained 60 Vbeta and 13 Jbeta primers. The assay was immunoSEQ multiplex PCR, and TCRdb's table has in-frame clones only and misses some. The repertoire consists of some 90,000 clones, with less than 80% occurring once and the leading ten covering 5.9%. Germline V CDR1 and CDR2: SGDLS, YYNGEE. This CDR3 has 14 amino acids. Trimming took off 4 bases at V and 1 base at J, with 11 bases between the two ends. Sequenced sample: PBMCs. The chain recombines TRBV9 with TRBJ1-1; tentative D call: TRBD1 (5 bases). This sequence originates from a boy aged 10-17 years in good health and CMV-seropositive. The CDR3 DNA reads TGTGCCAGCAGCCCACAAGACAGGAACACTGAAGCTTTCTTT. Translating it yields CASSPQDRNTEAFF.